Sequencing of this TCR beta chain was carried out in a study of tumor-infiltrating lymphocytes in oesophageal squamous cell carcinoma. Via MiXCR, TCRdb re-called the PCR reads, giving one row per CDR3 protein. The sample holds about 14,000 distinct CDR3 sequences, roughly half seen once. Trimming pared 2 bases from V and 10 bases from J, leaving 24 bases between. Germline lookup yields CDR1 SGHNT and CDR2 YENEEA. The CDR3 runs to 17 residues. This clonotype was found a few times. A much larger clone is a single base away; this may be a read error. The TCR comes from a male donor with esophageal squamous cell carcinoma. Material for sequencing was blood. The chain recombines TRBV11-3 with TRBJ2-1; D tentatively reads TRBD1 or TRBD2 (5 bases each). The CDR3 DNA follows: TGTGCCAGCAGCTTATCTAACTTAGGATTGGGGGTCTCCGAGCAGTTCTTC. Encoded protein: CASSLSNLGLGVSEQFF.